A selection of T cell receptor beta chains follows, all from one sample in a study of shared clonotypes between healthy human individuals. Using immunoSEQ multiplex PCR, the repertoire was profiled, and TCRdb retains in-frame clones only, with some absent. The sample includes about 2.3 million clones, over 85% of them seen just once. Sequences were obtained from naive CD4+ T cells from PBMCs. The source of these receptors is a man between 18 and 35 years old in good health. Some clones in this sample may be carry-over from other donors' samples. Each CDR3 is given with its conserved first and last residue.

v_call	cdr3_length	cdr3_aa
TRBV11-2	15	CASSPLDRGLTEQYF
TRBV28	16	CASSRTGLAGKDTQYF
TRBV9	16	CASSVDPAGDVSGYTF
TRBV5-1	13	CASSLAVEETQYF
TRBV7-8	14	CASSRSGVRYGYTF
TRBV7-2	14	CASSLDGFNEKLFF
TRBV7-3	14	CASTGGVSTDTQYF
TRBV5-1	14	CASSLVGSNYGYTF
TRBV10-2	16	CASSEWGPIRDTEAFF
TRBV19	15	CASSIQGKGGETQYF
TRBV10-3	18	CAISESRGGRDSYNEQFF
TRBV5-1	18	CASSPRTGQLRGNTEAFF
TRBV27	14	CASSQLAAKETQYF
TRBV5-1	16	CASSSIAGGPIREQFF